This TCR beta chain appears in the sequencing data of a study of blood T cell repertoires in COVID-19. Clones were read by immunoSEQ multiplex PCR, and TCRdb kept only the in-frame ones, dropping some. The table includes about 140,000 clones, approximately 84% detected once. This clone is a singleton in its sample. The participants were between 18 and 89 years old and came from roughly 24 US areas. Participants had their cohort set by participant-reported clinical history. The sample taken for sequencing was PBMCs or T cells enriched from blood (not recorded which). The receptor's source is a man aged 50-59 years in a cohort exposed to, infected with or recovered from COVID-19 (not recorded which).

CDR3 loop: CASSTGGAWDEQFF. CDR3 coding DNA: TGTGCCAGCAGTACCGGGGGGGCTTGGGATGAGCAGTTCTTC. This chain connects TRBV9 to TRBJ2-1; 8 bases match TRBD2. After removal of 5 bases from V and 8 bases from J, the junction contained 9 bases not matched to a gene. The CDR3 runs 14 residues. The germline V gene has CDR1 SGDLS and CDR2 YYNGEE.